This entry is about one T cell receptor (beta chain). Its target is unknown. This sample is part of a study of graft-versus-host responses after intestinal transplantation. Study information: Multivisceral, liver-intestinal, or isolated intestinal grafts went to recipients.

Profiled with immunoSEQ multiplex PCR; TCRdb holds only in-frame clones, not every one. Among some 85,000 clones listed, over 75% were seen once. Findings and caveats of the study: Individuals who had graft-donor T cell macrochimerism had allografts that showed high graft-versus-host to host-versus-graft clonal ratios. Among recipient marrow samples, GvH clones were found; some appeared first in ileum or blood.

Germline lookup yields CDR1 SGHAT and CDR2 FQNNGV. Trimming removed 5 bases from V and 5 bases from J, with 19 bases in between. CDR3 length: 16 amino acids. Sequenced material: unstimulated CD8+ T cells sorted from spleen or lymph node cells, taken before transplant. J is TRBJ1-5 and V is TRBV11-2; the D gene is possibly TRBD1 (6 bases). The receptor comes from a human donor who was the organ donor for an intestinal transplant. CDR3 bases: TGTGCCAGCAGCCATCGGGGAGGGGGTGAACATCAGCCCCAGCATTTT. It codes for CASSHRGGGEHQPQHF.